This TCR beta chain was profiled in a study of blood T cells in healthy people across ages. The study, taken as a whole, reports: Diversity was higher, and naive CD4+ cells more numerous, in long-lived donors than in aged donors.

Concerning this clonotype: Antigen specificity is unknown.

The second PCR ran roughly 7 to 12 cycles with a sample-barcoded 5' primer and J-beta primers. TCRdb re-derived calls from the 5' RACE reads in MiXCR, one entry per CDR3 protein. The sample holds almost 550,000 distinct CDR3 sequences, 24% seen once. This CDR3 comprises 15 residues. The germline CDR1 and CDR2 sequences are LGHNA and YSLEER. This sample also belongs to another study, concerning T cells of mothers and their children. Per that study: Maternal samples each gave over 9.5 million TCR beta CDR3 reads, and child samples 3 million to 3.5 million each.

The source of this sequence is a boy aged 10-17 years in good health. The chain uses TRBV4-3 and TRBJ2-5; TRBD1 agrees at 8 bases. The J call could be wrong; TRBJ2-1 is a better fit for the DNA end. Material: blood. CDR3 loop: CASSQARTGSSEQFF. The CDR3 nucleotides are TGCGCCAGCAGCCAAGCCCGGACAGGGTCGAGTGAGCAGTTCTTC.